This T cell receptor beta chain was observed in a study of blood T cell repertoires in COVID-19. Study at large: Material from acute and convalescent COVID-19 was sourced from the United States, Italy and Spain. T cells, B-cell-depleted T cells, or PBMCs provided the cDNA or gDNA that served as material.

Trimming left V 4 bases short and J 0 bases short, with 7 bases between. The CDR3 sequence is 14 residues long. CDR1 SGHDN and CDR2 FVKESK come from the germline V gene. With respect to this clone: Other DNA sequences of this sample code for an identical CDR3.

Authors' data handling: Amplification of reference gene primers provided the estimated nucleated cell counts. Data came from immunoSEQ multiplex PCR; TCRdb stores just in-frame clones and leaves some out. That table supplies the V and J calls and clone size; D and trimming were determined from the DNA. Among over 50,000 clones listed, around 86% were seen once. The TCR was taken from a human donor in a cohort sampled during active COVID-19. This rearrangement joins TRBV14 to TRBJ2-1; no clear D gene. The sample comprised peripheral blood. In DNA form, the CDR3 reads TGTGCCAGCAGCCGCGATAGCTCCTACAATGAGCAGTTCTTC. As protein: CASSRDSSYNEQFF.